This entry features one TCR beta chain sequence. Its specific antigen is unknown. Base qualities are not recorded, but no much larger clone differs from it by a single base. The data are from a study of blood T cell repertoires in COVID-19 (dated by TCRdb to 2018 to 2020). Looking at the study overall: Samples from collaborators originated in the United States, Italy and Spain and spanned both the acute and convalescent phases of COVID-19. The repertoires were released in a freely available public database meant as a resource for research on the immune response to SARS-CoV-2. Subjects who had been exposed to COVID-19, were actively infected with it, or had recovered from it provided the deeply sampled blood TCRbeta repertoires that made up the dataset. HLA class I and class II types, where available, came from metadata supplied by the sample provider rather than from assay-based typing. Nearly every sample came with metadata listing a de-identified subject ID, COVID-19 status, age in years and sex. The prospective study material was composed of cDNA or gDNA derived from T cells, B-cell-depleted T cells, or PBMCs. Samples were obtained from the ongoing ImmuneRACE study (first 160 participants) and from some 1,200 subjects provided by 6 global collaborators.

The CDR3 sequence holds 17 residues, the cysteine and phenylalanine included. The DNA shown is the 51-base CDR3, in frame from base 1. Enrolling through a virtual design, the prospective study's participants ranged in age from roughly 18 to 89 years and lived across roughly 23 United States geographic areas. In the prospective study, cohorts were assigned on the basis of participant-reported clinical history obtained from a screening survey and a study questionnaire. For ImmuneRACE Cohort 3, a participant was defined as recovered based on two consecutive negative NP/OP PCR tests, clearance by a healthcare professional, or resolution of symptoms. Each participant in the prospective study had whole blood, serum and a nasopharyngeal or oropharyngeal swab collected by mobile phlebotomists. Participants in the prospective study had the option to provide additional blood draws and questionnaires over a roughly 2-month period. Before DNA extraction, blood samples from the prospective study were shipped at room temperature or frozen.

Study-level results and caveats: Clinical and demographic metadata were provided uncurated, with the amount varying by source and participant.

The immunoSEQ Assay, a bias-controlled multiplex PCR, was used to amplify TCRbeta CDR3 regions from genomic DNA. The authors' analysis ran thus. The number of nucleated cells in each sample was estimated by amplification of reference gene primers within the assay. Sequence reads were collapsed and filtered to measure the absolute abundance of every unique TCRbeta CDR3 rearrangement. For each sample, productive Simpson clonality was calculated by taking the square root of Simpson's diversity index across productive rearrangements. TCRdb's version of the immuneACCESS table is confined to in-frame rearrangements and falls short of the full clone set. An unresolved V gene accounts for under half of the shortfall where checked; the remainder is of unknown origin. V and J calls and clone size are those listed in that table; D and trimming were worked out from the DNA. The sample table contains 150,000 to 200,000 clones; only one count was recorded for 86% of them. The ten most abundant clones make up 7% to 10% of the sample.

The sample comprised PBMCs or T cells enriched from blood (not recorded which). The sequence joins TRBV21-1 to TRBJ2-7; no DNA check was done on the table's D call, TRBD1. TRBV21-1 is classified as a pseudogene. The TCR sequence derives from a woman aged 30 to 39 who had recovered from COVID-19. The CDR3 here reads CASSKEGKGCQIYEQYF. In nucleotides, the sequence is TGTGCCAGCAGCAAAGAGGGAAAGGGGTGCCAGATCTACGAGCAGTACTTC.